This T cell receptor (beta chain) was profiled in a study of cytomegalovirus exposure and HLA in healthy donors. Study-wide results and caveats: V- and J-gene trimming in TCR beta was tied to a missense DCLRE1C variant by an analysis performed later. Later work associated over 15,000 TCR beta sequences with HLA alleles at 0.05 false discovery rate. What was likely a sequencing artifact was a cluster of highly shared sequence variants. Being productive about 87% or about 30% of the time was typical of most TCR beta V segments in an earlier analysis.

V lost 0 bases to trimming and J lost 8 bases, with 20 bases between them. Germline V gene data show CDR1 as LGHNA and CDR2 as YNFKEQ. The length of the CDR3 is 16 residues. This clone came up a few times. The antigen remains undetermined. This PCR relied on a set of 60 Vbeta primers and 13 Jbeta primers. Libraries were prepared by immunoSEQ multiplex PCR; TCRdb keeps only in-frame clonotypes and omits some of them. The table shows about 200,000 clones, with approximately 79% occurring only once. The rearrangement uses TRBV4-2 and TRBJ2-7; possible D gene TRBD2, 7 bases. The receptor's source is a man aged 45-60 years in good health and CMV-seronegative. Source material: PBMCs. Here the CDR3 DNA reads TGTGCCAGCAGCCAAGAATGGACCGGGGGGCCATTCAAGCAGTACTTC. Translated, it gives CASSQEWTGGPFKQYF.